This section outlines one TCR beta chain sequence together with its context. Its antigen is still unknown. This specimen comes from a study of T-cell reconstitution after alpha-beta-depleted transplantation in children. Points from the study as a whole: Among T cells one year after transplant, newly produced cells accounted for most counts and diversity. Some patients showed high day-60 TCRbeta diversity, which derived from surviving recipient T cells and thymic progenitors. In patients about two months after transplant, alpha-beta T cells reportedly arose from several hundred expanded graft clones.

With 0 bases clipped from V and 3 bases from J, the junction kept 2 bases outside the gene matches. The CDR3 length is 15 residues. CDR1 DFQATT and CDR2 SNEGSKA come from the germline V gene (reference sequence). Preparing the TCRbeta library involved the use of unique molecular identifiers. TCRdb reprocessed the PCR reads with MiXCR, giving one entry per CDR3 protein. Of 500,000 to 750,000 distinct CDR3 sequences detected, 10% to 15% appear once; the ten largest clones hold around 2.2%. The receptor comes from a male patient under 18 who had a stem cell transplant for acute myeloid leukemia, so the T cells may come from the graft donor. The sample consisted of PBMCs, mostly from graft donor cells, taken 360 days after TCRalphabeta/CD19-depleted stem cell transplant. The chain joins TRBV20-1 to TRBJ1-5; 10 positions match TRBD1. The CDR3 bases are TGCAGTGCTAGAGAGGGACAGGGGTACAATCAGCCCCAGCATTTT. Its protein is CSAREGQGYNQPQHF.